This TCR beta chain was captured by sequencing in a study of shared clonotypes between healthy human individuals. Study-level findings and limits: Donor scarcity curtailed the genetic and exposure-history diversity represented herein. Sorted-subset samples were not fully sequenced, rarefaction indicated.

The germline gives CDR1 SGHTA, CDR2 FQGNSA. Trimming left V 5 bases short and J 0 bases short, with 13 bases between. The CDR3 runs to 15 residues. Sorted-subset replicate PCRs used about 200 ng of genomic DNA. This amount corresponded to about 30,000 T cell genomes. Assay used: immunoSEQ multiplex PCR; TCRdb lists only in-frame clones, some missing. Of over 950,000 clones detected, 60% to 85% appear once; the ten largest clones hold roughly 0.83%. Regarding this clone: The antigen remains undetermined.

The source material was memory CD4+ T cells from PBMCs. Subset described: CD45RA-negative fraction. The TCR originated in a man younger than 30 in good health. Some clones in this sample may be carry-over from other donors' samples. The rearrangement links TRBV7-2 to TRBJ1-1; possible D gene TRBD1, 6 bases. The CDR3 sequence is CASSRWGAMNTEAFF. CDR3 nucleotide sequence: TGTGCCAGCAGCCGATGGGGGGCCATGAACACTGAAGCTTTCTTT. Combining the CDR3 with reference TRBV7-2 and TRBJ1-1 gives the whole variable domain GAGVSQSPSNKVTEKGKDVELRCDPISGHTALYWYRQSLGQGLEFLIYFQGNSAPDKSGLPSDRFSAERTGGSVSTLTIQRTQQEDSAVYLCASSRWGAMNTEAFFGQGTRLTVV.